This T cell receptor beta chain comes out of a study of cytomegalovirus exposure and HLA in healthy donors. Overall study results and limits: As immune exposure information, only CMV serostatus was available.

Comments on this clone: What it binds is unknown.

Primers included in the PCR were 60 Vbeta and 13 Jbeta primers. As processed by the authors: Among the unique TCR beta chains that a later analysis counted, about 81 million in all, 9.5 million to 11 million were shared. The assay was immunoSEQ multiplex PCR, and TCRdb's table has in-frame clones only and misses some. V, J and clone size were drawn from that table, and D and trimming were deduced from the DNA. In the table there are 200,000 to 250,000 clones, roughly 89% of which are singletons. V was trimmed by 6 bases and J by 9 bases, leaving 15 bases between them. This CDR3 spans 14 amino acids. Germline CDR1 reads MNHEY; CDR2 reads SMNVEV (reference sequence).

The specimen was PBMCs. The TCR sequence derives from a woman aged 18-30 years in good health and CMV-seronegative. The chain has TRBV27 and TRBJ1-6; D is possibly TRBD1 (6 bases). CDR3 sequence reads: CASSARGLSSPLHF. Here the CDR3 DNA reads TGTGCCAGCAGCGCTAGGGGGTTGAGTTCACCCCTCCACTTT.